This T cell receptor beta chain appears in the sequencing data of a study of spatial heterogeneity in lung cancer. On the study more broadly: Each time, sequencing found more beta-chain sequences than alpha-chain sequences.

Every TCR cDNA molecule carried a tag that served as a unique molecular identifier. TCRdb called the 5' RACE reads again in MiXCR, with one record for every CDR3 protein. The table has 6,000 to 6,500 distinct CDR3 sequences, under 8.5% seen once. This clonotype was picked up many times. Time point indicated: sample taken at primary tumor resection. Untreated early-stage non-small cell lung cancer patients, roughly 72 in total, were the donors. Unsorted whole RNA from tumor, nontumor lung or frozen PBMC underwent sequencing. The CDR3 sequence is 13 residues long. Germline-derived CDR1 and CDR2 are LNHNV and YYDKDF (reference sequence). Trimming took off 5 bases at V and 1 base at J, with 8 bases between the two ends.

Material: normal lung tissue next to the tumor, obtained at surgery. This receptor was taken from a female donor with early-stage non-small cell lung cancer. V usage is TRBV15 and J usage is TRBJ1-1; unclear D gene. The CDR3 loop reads CATSLHGNTEAFF. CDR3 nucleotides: TGTGCCACCAGCCTCCATGGGAACACTGAAGCTTTCTTT.